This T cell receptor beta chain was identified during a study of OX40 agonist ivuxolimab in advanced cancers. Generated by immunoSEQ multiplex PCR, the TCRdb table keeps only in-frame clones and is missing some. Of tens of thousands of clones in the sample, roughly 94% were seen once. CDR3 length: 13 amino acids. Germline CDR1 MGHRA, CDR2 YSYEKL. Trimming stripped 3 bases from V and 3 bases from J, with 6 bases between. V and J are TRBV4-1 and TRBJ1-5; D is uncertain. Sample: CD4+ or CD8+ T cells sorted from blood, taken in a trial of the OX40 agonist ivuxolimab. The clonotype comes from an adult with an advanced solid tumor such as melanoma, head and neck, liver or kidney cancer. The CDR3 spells CASSQWTNQPQHF. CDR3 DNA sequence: TGCGCCAGCAGCCAGTGGACCAATCAGCCCCAGCATTTT.